A single T cell receptor beta chain is shown here with its context. Its antigen remains unidentified. The record has no base qualities; no much larger clone is one base away. These data originate in a study of blood T cells in healthy people across ages (dated by TCRdb to the mid-2010s). The study in broad terms: Template switching captured roughly one uniquely barcoded TCR beta cDNA molecule per two T cells in model experiments. Using deep sequencing normalized with unique cDNA molecular identifiers, the study measured how TCR beta repertoire diversity changes with age. Donors were grouped into four age groups: young (average about 15 years), middle-aged (under 40), aged (around 56) and long-lived (around 82). Using the same blood draw, the study looked at two additional independent replicas of 1 million unique cDNA reads for two donors, one aged 18 to 30 and the other aged 80 or older.

The library was prepared using 5' RACE. Sequenced using an Illumina HiSeq 2500. A second PCR of roughly 7 to 11 cycles was run with a J-beta primer mix and a sample-barcoded 5' primer. Each TCR beta cDNA molecule received a unique molecular identifier from a template-switch 5' adaptor carrying 12 random nucleotides. Each sample yielded at least 2.5 million CDR3-containing paired-end reads. First-strand cDNA synthesis was performed from all RNA using the Mint cDNA synthesis kit, with priming by a TRBC-specific oligonucleotide. All cDNA was treated with uracil-DNA glycosylase and then went through a first 18-cycle PCR with the universal primers M1SS and BC2_uni_R. The paper's data handling went like this. Normalization of each sample was performed by random selection of 1 million high-quality reads, each carrying a distinct molecular identifier. Reads sharing molecular identifiers were discarded rather than binned into consensus sequences. MiTCR, with a Q25 quality threshold and the strictest error-elimination algorithm, was used for CDR3 identification, clonotype clustering and error correction. A nonparametric unseen species model with Euler transformation was used to estimate lower-bound total TCR beta diversity. The public reads were reprocessed in TCRdb via fastp at Q25 and MiXCR, keeping in-frame beta chains. Records with the same CDR3 protein are collapsed into one entry carrying the most frequent genes and DNA. The V and J calls reflect TCRdb's pipeline rather than the authors' work. The sample table holds about 780,000 distinct CDR3 sequences, of which around 25% were seen once. In total, the top ten clones hold about 2.9% of the sample.

Here is what the overall study found, with its caveats: Total diversity estimates from one million sequenced T cells were considered lower bounds and underestimates. Observed TCR beta diversity per million T cells fell roughly linearly with age, and a significant reduction was already apparent by age approximately 40. There was a strong correlation between observed TCR beta diversity and the percentage of naive T cells measured by flow cytometry. The long-lived group showed more naive CD4+ T cells, fewer expanded clones and increased TCR diversity than the aged group, suggesting age selection. Because profiling used bulk unsorted PBMCs, naive and antigen-experienced compartments could not be compared conclusively. Donor CMV infection status was unknown, potentially confounding age-related changes in expanded clonotypes.

According to the germline V gene, CDR1 reads SGHTA and CDR2 reads FQGNSA. The cysteine opens and the phenylalanine closes a CDR3 of 13 amino acids. Solely the CDR3 DNA is kept, with 39 bases framed from the first base. Donors were a few dozen systemically healthy Caucasian individuals from Russia aged roughly 6 to 90 years. Ten milliliters of peripheral blood were drawn from each donor into EDTA-treated Vacutainer tubes. PBMCs were isolated by Ficoll-Paque density-gradient centrifugation, with at least 7 million obtained per sample. Total RNA was extracted from PBMCs with Trizol reagent, with at least 6 micrograms obtained per sample. For every donor, an aliquot of PBMCs went through flow cytometry to measure the percentages of naive CD45RAhigh/CD27high T cells. These data were also reused for a study on T cells of mothers and their children. From the second report: Nine systemically healthy Caucasian individuals served as donors, namely three mothers together with their six children. cDNA synthesis used all of the extracted RNA, with around 1.4 ug of RNA in each 15 ul reaction. Sample barcodes and 2-4 random nucleotides were added via the M1S primer in the second PCR. More than 8 million TCR beta CDR3 reads were obtained from each mother, and roughly 3.1 million reads were obtained from each child. In both related and unrelated pairs, thymic selection shapes the output of TCR recombination in a similar way, with inherited differences having only a minor effect. Normalized repertoire overlap in related mother-child pairs was always slightly higher than in unrelated mother-child pairs, but the difference was never significant. No persistent microchimeric T cell clones were detected, at a sensitivity of roughly 96 clones per million clonotypes. To look for features that set related mother-child pairs apart from unrelated individuals, the researchers ran deep NGS to compare the TCR beta repertoires of mothers and children. On average, the children were approximately 11 +/- 4 years old, while the mothers were around 40 +/- 4 years old. Libraries were sequenced on Illumina HiSeq 2000 with 100+100 nt paired-end reads after adapter ligation with NEBNext reagents. To avoid cross-contamination, the mother libraries and the child libraries were prepared a month apart and sequenced in separate runs. For each donor, between about 500,000 and 2,200,000 distinct TCR beta clonotypes were identified. Naive TCR beta clonotypes were estimated from low-frequency clonotypes matched to each donor's FACS-determined naive share, without sorting.

The chain was built from TRBV7-2 and TRBJ2-5, with the D gene not confidently named. The J call may be incorrect, as the DNA end agrees better with TRBJ2-1. Sequenced sample: blood. This clonotype was sampled from a boy aged 5-17 years in good health. The DNA sequence follows: TGTGCCAGCAGCTTAGTCACTTTGTACGAGCAGTTCTTC. It codes for CASSLVTLYEQFF.